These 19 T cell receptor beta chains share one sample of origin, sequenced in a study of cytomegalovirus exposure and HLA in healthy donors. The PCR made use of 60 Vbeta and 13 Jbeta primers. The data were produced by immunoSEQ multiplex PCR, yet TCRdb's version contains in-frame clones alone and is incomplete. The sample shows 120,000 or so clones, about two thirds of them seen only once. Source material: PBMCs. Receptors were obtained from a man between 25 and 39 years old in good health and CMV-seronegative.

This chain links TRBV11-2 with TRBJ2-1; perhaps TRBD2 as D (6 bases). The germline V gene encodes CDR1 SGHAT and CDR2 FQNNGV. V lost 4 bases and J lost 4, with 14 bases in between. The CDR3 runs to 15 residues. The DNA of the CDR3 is TGTGCCAGCAGCTACCCCGGGACTGCTTACAATGAGCAGTTCTTC. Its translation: CASSYPGTAYNEQFF.

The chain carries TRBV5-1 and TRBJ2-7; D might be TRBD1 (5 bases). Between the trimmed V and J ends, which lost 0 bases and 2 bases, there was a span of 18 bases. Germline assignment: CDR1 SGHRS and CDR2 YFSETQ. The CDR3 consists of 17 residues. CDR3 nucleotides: TGCGCCAGCAGCTTGGGGTCCCGACCTGACAGCCCCTACGAGCAGTACTTC. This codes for CASSLGSRPDSPYEQYF.

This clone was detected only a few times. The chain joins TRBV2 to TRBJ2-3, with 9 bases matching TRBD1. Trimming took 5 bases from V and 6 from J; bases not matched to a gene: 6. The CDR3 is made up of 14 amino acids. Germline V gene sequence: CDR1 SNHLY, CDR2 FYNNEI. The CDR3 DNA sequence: TGTGCCAGCAGTAGACAGGGGGATAGGGATACGCAGTATTTT. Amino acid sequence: CASSRQGDRDTQYF.

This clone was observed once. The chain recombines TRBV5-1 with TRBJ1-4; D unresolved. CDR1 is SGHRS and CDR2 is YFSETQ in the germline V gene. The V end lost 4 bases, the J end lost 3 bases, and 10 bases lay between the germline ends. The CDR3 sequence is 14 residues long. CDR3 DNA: TGCGCCAGCAGCGACGGTGGAGCTAATGAAAAACTGTTTTTT. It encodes CASSDGGANEKLFF.

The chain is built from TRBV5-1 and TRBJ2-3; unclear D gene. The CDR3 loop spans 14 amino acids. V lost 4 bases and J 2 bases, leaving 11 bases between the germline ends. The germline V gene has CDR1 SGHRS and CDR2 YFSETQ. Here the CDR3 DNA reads TGCGCCAGCAGCAAAGAATACAACACAGATACGCAGTATTTT. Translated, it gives CASSKEYNTDTQYF.

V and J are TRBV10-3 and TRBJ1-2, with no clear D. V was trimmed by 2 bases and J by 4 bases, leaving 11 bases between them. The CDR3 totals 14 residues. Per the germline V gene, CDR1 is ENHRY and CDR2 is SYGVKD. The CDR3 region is CAISEEVTFYGYTF. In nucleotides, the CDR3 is TGTGCCATCAGTGAGGAAGTTACTTTCTATGGCTACACCTTC.

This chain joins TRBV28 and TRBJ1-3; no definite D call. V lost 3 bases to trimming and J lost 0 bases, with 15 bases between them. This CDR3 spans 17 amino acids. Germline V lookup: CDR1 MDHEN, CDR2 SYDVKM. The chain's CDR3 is CASSLRQLRFSGNTIYF. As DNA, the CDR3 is TGTGCCAGCAGTTTGCGGCAGCTCCGATTCTCTGGAAACACCATATATTTT.

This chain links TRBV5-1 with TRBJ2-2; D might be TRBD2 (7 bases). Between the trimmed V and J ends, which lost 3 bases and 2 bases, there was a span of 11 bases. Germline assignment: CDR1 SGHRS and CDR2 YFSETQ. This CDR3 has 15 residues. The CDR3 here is CASSSGGANTGELFF. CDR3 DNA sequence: TGCGCCAGCAGCTCTGGGGGGGCAAACACCGGGGAGCTGTTTTTT. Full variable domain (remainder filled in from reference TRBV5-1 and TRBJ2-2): KAGVTQTPRYLIKTRGQQVTLSCSPISGHRSVSWYQQTPGQGLQFLFEYFSETQRNKGNFPGRFSGRQFSNSRSEMNVSTLELGDSALYLCASSSGGANTGELFFGEGSRLTVL.

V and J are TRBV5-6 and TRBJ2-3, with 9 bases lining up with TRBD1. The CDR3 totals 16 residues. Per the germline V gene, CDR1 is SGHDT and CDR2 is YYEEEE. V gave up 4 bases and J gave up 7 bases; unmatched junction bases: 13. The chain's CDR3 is CASSVTLDRGGHTQYF. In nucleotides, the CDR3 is TGTGCCAGCAGCGTAACTCTGGACAGGGGAGGGCATACGCAGTATTTT.

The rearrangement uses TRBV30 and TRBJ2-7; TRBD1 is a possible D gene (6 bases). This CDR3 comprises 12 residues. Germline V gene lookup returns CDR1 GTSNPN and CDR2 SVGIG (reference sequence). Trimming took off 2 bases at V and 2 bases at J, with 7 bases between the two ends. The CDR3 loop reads CAWSKGAYEQYF. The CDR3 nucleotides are TGTGCCTGGAGTAAGGGGGCCTACGAGCAGTACTTC.

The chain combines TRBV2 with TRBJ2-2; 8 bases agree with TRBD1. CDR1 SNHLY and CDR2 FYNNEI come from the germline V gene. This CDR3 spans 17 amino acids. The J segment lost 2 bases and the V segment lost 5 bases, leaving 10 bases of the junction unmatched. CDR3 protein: CASSYRGVGINTGELFF. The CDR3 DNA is TGTGCCAGCAGTTACAGGGGGGTCGGAATAAACACCGGGGAGCTGTTTTTT.

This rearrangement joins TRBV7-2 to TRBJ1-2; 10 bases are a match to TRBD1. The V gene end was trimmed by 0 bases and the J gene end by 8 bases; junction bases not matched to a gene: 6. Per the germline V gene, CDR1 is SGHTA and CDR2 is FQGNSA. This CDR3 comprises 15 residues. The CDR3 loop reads CASSLAWDRGRGYTF. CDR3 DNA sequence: TGTGCCAGCAGCTTAGCTTGGGACAGGGGACGGGGCTACACCTTC.

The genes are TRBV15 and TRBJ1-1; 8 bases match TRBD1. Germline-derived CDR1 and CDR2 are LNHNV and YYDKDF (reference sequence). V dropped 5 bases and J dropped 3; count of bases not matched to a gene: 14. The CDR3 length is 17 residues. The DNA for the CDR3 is TGTGCCACCAGCCCCCGCCGGACAGGGACGACCTACACTGAAGCTTTCTTT. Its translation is CATSPRRTGTTYTEAFF.

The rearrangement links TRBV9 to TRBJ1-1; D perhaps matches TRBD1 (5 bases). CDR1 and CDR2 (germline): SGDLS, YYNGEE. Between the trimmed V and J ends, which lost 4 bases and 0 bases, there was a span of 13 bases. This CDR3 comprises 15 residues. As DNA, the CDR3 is TGTGCCAGCAGCTCTACCGGGGGTTTGAACACTGAAGCTTTCTTT. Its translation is CASSSTGGLNTEAFF.

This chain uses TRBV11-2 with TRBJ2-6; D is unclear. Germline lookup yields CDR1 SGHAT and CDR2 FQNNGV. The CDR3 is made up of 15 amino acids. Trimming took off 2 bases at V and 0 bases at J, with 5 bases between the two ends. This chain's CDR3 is CASSLLLSGANVLTF. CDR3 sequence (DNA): TGTGCCAGCAGCTTACTCCTCTCTGGGGCCAACGTCCTGACTTTC.

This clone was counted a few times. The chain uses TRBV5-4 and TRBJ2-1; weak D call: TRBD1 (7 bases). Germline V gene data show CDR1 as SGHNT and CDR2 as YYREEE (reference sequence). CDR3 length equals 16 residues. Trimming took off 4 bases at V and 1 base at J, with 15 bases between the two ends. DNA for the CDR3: TGTGCCAGCAGCGTAGGGGGCGCGGGGTCCTACAATGAGCAGTTCTTC. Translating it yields CASSVGGAGSYNEQFF.

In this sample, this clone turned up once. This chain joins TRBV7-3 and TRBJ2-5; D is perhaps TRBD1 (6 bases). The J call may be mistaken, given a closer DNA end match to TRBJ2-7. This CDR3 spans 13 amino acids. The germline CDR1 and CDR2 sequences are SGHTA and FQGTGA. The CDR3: CASSLTGAYEQYF. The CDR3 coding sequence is TGTGCCAGCAGCTTGACAGGTGCCTACGAGCAGTACTTC.

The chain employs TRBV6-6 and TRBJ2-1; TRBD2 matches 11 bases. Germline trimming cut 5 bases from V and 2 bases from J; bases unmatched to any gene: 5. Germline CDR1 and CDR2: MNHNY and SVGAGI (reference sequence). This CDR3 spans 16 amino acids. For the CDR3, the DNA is TGTGCCAGCAGTCCCCGACTAGCGGGGACCTACAATGAGCAGTTCTTC. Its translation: CASSPRLAGTYNEQFF.

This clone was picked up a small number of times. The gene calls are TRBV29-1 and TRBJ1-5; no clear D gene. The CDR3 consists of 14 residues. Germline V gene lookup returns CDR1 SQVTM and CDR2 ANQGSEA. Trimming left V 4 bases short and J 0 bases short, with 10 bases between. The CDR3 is CSVASLHSNQPQHF. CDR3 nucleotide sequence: TGCAGCGTTGCCTCATTACATAGCAATCAGCCCCAGCATTTT.